This T cell receptor (beta chain) was recovered during a study of T cells after yellow fever vaccination. Overall study results and limits: After the booster, 96% of CD4 and approximately 87% of CD8 primary-response clones were re-detected. The appearance of a small share of clonotypes in both CD4 and CD8 compartments was observed. Abundant clonotypes (contaminants from the bulk population) could be present in FACS-sorted repertoires.

This clonotype was observed at least ten times. Its cognate antigen is unknown. The 5'RACE template-switching step produced TCR cDNA and added a universal primer site and UMIs. Each CDR3 protein gets one entry after TCRdb re-called the 5' RACE reads with MiXCR. The table has fewer than 150,000 distinct CDR3 sequences, 6.5% to 9% seen once. The receptor was derived from a man aged 18 to 29 who received the YFV17D yellow fever vaccine. Sequenced here: CD4+ T cells sorted from PBMCs, sampled roughly 46 days after the first yellow fever vaccination.

The CDR3 spells CAISRDYQETQYF. DNA for the CDR3: TGTGCCATCAGCCGGGACTACCAAGAGACCCAGTACTTC. The rearrangement uses TRBV10-3 and TRBJ2-5; TRBD2 might be the D (6 bases). V shed 6 bases and J shed 0 bases, with 8 bases lying between them. The CDR3 extends over 13 amino acids. Germline CDR1 ENHRY, CDR2 SYGVKD.